This T cell receptor beta chain was recorded in a study of CD8+ T cells in alopecia areata. This clone was counted at least ten times. RNA extraction was followed by reverse transcription into cDNA, which acted as the sequencing template. TCRdb's copy holds only in-frame clones and misses some; the assay was immunoSEQ multiplex PCR. Of around 180,000 clones listed, around three fifths are singletons. This CDR3 is built from 18 residues. From germline, CDR1 is SGHAT and CDR2 FQNNGV. With 5 bases removed from V and 6 bases from J, the gap between germline ends came to 26 bases. Sample treatment: oral pan-JAK inhibitor, 5-10 mg twice daily.

This sequence joins TRBV11-2 and TRBJ2-1; D may be TRBD2 (5 bases). The TCR comes from a human donor with alopecia areata. Sequencing was performed on CD4+ T cells sorted from blood, taken at approximately week 49, from a patient treated with tofacitinib. CDR3 in DNA: TGTGCCAGCAGCCCTCCAACCCTCACTAGGACTCGGCGCAATGAGCAGTTCTTC. Its translation is CASSPPTLTRTRRNEQFF.